The table lists the clone carrying this T cell receptor (beta chain) with many counts. Its antigen is still unknown. This sample is drawn from a study of early T cells in non-severe SARS-CoV-2 infection. Whole-study context: With bulk RNA from unsorted whole blood as input, sequencing yielded unpaired chains.

Broader study findings: Matching with VDJdb favored anti-spike CD8 responses (missing private and CD4 specificities).

The library protocol tagged individual cDNA molecules with unique molecular identifiers. In TCRdb, the 5' RACE reads were re-called with MiXCR into one record per CDR3 protein. The sample contains some 88,000 distinct CDR3 sequences, roughly 17% of which appear only once. Sequencing used whole blood, obtained at baseline. This receptor was taken from an adult who was a healthcare worker with PCR-confirmed SARS-CoV-2 infection or an uninfected control (not recorded which).

Here the CDR3 reads CASRLDQTSGNRGLPDNEQFF. DNA of the CDR3: TGTGCCAGCAGACTAGACCAGACTAGCGGGAACCGCGGGCTCCCCGACAATGAGCAGTTCTTC. The chain uses TRBV28 and TRBJ2-1; 11 bases agree with TRBD2. Germline-derived CDR1 and CDR2 are MDHEN and SYDVKM. CDR3 size: 21 residues. Trimming at V came to 6 bases and at J to 5 bases, leaving 24 bases not matched to a gene.